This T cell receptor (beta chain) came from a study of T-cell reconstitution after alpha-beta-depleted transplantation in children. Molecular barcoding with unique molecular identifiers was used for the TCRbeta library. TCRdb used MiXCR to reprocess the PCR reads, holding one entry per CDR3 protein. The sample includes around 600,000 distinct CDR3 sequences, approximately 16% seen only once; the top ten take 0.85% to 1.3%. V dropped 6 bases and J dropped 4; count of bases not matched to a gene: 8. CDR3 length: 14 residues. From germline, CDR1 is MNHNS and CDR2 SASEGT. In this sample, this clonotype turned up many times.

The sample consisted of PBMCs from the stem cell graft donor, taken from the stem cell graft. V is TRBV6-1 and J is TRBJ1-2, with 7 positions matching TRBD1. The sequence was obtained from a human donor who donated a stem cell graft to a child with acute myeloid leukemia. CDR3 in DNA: TGTGCCAGCAGGTTCGGACAGGCAATCTATGGCTACACCTTC. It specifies CASRFGQAIYGYTF.